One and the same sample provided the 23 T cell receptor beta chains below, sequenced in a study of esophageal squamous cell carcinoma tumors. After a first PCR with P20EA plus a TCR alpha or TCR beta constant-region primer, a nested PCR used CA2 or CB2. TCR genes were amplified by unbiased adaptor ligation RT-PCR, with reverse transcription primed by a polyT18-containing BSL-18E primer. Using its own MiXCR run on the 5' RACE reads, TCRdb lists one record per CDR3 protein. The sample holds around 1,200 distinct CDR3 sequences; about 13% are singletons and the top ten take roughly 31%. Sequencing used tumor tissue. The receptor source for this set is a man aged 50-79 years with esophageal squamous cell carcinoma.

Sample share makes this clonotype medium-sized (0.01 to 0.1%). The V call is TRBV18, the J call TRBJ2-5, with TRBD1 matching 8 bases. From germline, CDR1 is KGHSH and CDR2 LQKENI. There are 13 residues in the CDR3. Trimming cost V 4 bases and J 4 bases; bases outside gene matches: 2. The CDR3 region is CASSRQGSETQYF. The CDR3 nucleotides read TGTGCCAGCTCACGACAGGGGTCAGAGACCCAGTACTTC.

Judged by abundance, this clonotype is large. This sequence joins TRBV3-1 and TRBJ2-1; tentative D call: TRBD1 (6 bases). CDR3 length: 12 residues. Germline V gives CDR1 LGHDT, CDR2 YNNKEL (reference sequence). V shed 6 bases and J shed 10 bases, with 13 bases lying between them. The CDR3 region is CASSQQGREQFF. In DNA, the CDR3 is TGTGCCAGCAGTCAACAGGGCCGGGAGCAGTTCTTC.

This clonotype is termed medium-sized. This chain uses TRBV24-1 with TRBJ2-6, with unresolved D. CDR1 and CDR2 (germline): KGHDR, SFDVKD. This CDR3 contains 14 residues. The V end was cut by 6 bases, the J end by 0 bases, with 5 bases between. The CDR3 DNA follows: TGTGCCACCAGTCCCTACTCTGGGGCCAACGTCCTGACTTTC. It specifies CATSPYSGANVLTF.

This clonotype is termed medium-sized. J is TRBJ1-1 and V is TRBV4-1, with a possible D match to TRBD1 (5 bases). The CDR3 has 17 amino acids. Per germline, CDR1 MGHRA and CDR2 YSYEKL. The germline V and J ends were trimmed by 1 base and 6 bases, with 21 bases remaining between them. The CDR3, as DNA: TGCGCCAGCAGCCAAGGCCTACTGCAAGGAGGGGCCGCTGAAGCTTTCTTT. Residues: CASSQGLLQGGAAEAFF.

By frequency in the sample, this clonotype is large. Here the CDR3 DNA reads TGTGCCAGCAGTGAAGAATTTGGCTACACCTTC. It is translated as CASSEEFGYTF. V usage is TRBV6-1 and J usage is TRBJ1-2; D remains ambiguous. The CDR3 contains 11 residues. In germline, CDR1 is MNHNS, CDR2 SASEGT. With 1 base removed from V and 7 bases from J, the gap between germline ends came to 4 bases.

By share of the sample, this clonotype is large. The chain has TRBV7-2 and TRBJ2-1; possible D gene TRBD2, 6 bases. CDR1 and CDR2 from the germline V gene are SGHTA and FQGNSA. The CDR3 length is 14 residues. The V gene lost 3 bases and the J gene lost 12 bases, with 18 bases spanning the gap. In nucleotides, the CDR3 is TGTGCCAGCAGCTTGGAGAGGGCCATGGGGGGGCAGTTCTTC. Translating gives CASSLERAMGGQFF.

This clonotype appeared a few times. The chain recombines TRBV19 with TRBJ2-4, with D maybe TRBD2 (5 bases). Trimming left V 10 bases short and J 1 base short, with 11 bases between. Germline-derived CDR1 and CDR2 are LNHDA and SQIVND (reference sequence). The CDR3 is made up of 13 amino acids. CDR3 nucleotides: TGTGCCACCAGTGAGGGCGCCAAAAACATTCAGTACTTC. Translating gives CATSEGAKNIQYF.

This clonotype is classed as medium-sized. CDR3 protein: CASSLVEGIDTQYF. The CDR3, as DNA: TGTGCCAGCAGCTTAGTTGAGGGAATAGATACGCAGTATTTT. The rearrangement links TRBV7-2 to TRBJ2-3, with D possibly TRBD2 on 5 matching bases. Trimming cost V 1 base and J 5 bases, with 10 bases left between them. The germline CDR1 and CDR2 sequences are SGHTA and FQGNSA. The CDR3 runs to 14 residues.

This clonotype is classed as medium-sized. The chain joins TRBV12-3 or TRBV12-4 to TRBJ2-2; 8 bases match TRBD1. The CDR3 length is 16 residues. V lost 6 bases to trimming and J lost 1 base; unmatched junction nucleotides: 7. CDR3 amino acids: CASRPSGGLNTGELFF. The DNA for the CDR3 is TGTGCCAGCAGACCCTCAGGGGGCCTGAACACCGGGGAGCTGTTTTTT.

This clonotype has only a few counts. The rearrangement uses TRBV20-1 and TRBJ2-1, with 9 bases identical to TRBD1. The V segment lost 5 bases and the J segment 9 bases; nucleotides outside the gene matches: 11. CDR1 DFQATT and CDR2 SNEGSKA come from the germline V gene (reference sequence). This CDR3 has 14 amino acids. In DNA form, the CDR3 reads TGCAGTGCTCAAAAGGGGGGGACAGGGAGTGAGCAGTTCTTC. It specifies CSAQKGGTGSEQFF.

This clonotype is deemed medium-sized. The CDR3 region is CASSLGGGQETQYF. CDR3 DNA sequence: TGTGCCAGCAGCTTGGGAGGGGGCCAAGAGACCCAGTACTTC. This sequence joins TRBV5-4 and TRBJ2-5; D may be TRBD1 (6 bases). The CDR3 has 14 amino acids. Trimming removed 0 bases at V and 1 base at J, with 7 bases between. The germline gives CDR1 SGHNT, CDR2 YYREEE (reference sequence).

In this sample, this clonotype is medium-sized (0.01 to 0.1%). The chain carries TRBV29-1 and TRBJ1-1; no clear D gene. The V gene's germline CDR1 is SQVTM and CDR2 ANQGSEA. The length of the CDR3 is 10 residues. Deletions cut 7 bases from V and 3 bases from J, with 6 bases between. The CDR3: CSGADTEAFF. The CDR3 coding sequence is TGCAGCGGTGCAGACACTGAAGCTTTCTTT.

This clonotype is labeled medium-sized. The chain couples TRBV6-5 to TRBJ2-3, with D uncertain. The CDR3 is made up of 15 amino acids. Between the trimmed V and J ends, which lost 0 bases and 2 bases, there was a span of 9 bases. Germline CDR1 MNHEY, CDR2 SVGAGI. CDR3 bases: TGTGCCAGCAGTTACTCCGGCGTGGTCACAGATACGCAGTATTTT. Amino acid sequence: CASSYSGVVTDTQYF.

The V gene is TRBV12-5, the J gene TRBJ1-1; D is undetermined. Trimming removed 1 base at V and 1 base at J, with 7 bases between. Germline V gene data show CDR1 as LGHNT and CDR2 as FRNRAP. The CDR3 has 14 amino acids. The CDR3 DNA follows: TGTGCTAGTGGTTTGGGGGCTGGGAACACTGAAGCTTTCTTT. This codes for CASGLGAGNTEAFF.

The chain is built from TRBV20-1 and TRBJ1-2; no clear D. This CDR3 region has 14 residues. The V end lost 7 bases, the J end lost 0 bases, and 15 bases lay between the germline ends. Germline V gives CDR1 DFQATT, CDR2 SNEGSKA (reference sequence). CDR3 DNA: TGCAGTGTCCCCCATAGCAACACTAACTATGGCTACACCTTC. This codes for CSVPHSNTNYGYTF.

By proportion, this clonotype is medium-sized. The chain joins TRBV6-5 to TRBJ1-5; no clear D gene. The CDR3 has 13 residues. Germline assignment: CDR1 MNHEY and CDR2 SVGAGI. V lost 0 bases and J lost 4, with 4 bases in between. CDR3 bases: TGTGCCAGCAGTTACTCGGTAAATCAGCCCCAGCATTTT. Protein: CASSYSVNQPQHF.

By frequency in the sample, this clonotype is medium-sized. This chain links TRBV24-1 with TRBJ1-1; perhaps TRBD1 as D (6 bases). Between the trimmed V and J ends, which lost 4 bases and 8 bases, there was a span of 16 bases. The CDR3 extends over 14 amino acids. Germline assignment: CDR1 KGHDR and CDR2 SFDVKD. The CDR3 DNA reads TGTGCCACCAGTGACCGCACAGGGTCTCAAGAAGCTTTCTTT. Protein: CATSDRTGSQEAFF.

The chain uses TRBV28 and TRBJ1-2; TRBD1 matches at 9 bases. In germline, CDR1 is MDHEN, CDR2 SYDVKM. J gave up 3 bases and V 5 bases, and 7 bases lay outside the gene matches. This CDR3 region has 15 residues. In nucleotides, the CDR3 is TGTGCCAGCAGTCCCCGGGACAGGGCTGACTATGGCTACACCTTC. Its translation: CASSPRDRADYGYTF.

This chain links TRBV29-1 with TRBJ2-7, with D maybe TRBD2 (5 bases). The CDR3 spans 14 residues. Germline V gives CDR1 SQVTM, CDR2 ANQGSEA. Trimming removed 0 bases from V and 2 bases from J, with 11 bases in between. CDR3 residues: CSVEERGLTYEQYF. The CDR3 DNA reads TGCAGCGTTGAAGAGAGAGGACTTACCTACGAGCAGTACTTC.

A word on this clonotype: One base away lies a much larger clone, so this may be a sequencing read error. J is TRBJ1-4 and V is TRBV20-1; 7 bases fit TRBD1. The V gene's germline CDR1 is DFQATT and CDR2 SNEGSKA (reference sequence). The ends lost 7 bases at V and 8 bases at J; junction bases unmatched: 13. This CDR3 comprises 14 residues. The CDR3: CSVSEGAREEKLFF. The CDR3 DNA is TGCAGTGTTAGTGAGGGGGCTCGGGAGGAAAAACTGTTTTTT.

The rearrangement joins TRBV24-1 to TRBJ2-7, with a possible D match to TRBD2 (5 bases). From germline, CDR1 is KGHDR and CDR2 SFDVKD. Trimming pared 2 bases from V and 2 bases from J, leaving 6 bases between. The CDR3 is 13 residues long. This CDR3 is CATSDSGAYEQYF. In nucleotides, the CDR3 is TGTGCCACCAGTGATTCCGGGGCCTACGAGCAGTACTTC.

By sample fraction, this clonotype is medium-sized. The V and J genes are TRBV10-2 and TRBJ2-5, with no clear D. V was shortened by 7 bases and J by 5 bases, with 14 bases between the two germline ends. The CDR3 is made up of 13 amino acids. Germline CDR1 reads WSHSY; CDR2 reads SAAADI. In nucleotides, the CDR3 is TGCGCCAGCATCCCCCCGGACCTTGAGACCCAGTACTTC. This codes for CASIPPDLETQYF.

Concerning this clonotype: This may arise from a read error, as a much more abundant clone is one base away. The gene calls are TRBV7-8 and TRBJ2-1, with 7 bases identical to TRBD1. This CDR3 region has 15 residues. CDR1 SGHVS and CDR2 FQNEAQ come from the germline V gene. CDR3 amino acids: CANSPGTDPRGEQFF. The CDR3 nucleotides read TGTGCCAACAGCCCGGGGACAGACCCAAGGGGGGAGCAGTTCTTC.